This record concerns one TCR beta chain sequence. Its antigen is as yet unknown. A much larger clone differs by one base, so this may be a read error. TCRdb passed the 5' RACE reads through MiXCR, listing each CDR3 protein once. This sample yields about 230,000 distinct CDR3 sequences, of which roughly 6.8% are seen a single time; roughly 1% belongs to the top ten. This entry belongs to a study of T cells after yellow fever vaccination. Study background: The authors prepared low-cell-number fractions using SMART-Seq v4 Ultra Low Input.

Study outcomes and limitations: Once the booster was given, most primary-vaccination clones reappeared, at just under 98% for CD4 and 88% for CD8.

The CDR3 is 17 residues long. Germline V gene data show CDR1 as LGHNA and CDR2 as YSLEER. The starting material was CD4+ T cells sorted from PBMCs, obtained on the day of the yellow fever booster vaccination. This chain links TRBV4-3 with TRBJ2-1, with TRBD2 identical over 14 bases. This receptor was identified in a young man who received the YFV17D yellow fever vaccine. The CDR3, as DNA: TGCTCCAGCAGCCAGGGGACTAGCGGGAGCTCCTACAATGAGCAGTTCTTC. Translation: CSSSQGTSGSSYNEQFF.